The rows below give T cell receptor beta chains drawn from one sample of a study of blood T cell repertoires in COVID-19. The repertoire was sequenced with immunoSEQ multiplex PCR; TCRdb's copy has only in-frame clones and lacks some. The sample comprises 300,000 to 350,000 clones, 89% of which are singletons, and 3.5% to 4% rests with the top ten. Specimen: peripheral blood. The origin of the receptors is an older woman with COVID-19, enrolled during active disease. The conserved cysteine and the conserved F or W are not part of the CDR3 here.

J | V | length | CDR3
TRBJ2-1 | TRBV28 | 13 | ASSRARPFYNEQF
TRBJ1-5 | TRBV23-1 | 14 | ASSQPSGVCNQPQH
TRBJ1-2 | TRBV5-1 | 14 | ASSSQGGRGDYGYT
TRBJ1-1 | TRBV6-1 | 11 | ASSEVVVEEAF
TRBJ2-3 | TRBV18 | 12 | ASSPGGSPDTQY
TRBJ1-2 | TRBV6-4 | 13 | ASTTRKDSNYGYT
TRBJ2-2 | TRBV5-1 | 13 | ASSDRGPSTGELF
TRBJ1-1 | TRBV7-9 | 11 | ASSLDRNTEAF
TRBJ1-2 | TRBV4-1 | 16 | ASSQDVDRGVSNYGYT
TRBJ1-1 | TRBV18 | 13 | ASSLTGTGGTEAF
TRBJ2-7 | TRBV6-5 | 14 | ASSYSFAGGAYEQY
TRBJ2-3 | TRBV2 | 10 | ASSERGITQY
TRBJ1-1 | TRBV2 | 10 | ASSLSGAEAF
TRBJ2-7 | TRBV27 | 13 | ASSLAGERSYEQY
TRBJ1-1 | TRBV10-1 | 11 | ASRETQNTEAF
TRBJ2-2 | TRBV6-2/TRBV6-3 | 15 | ASSYTPRLAGVGELF
TRBJ1-3 | TRBV25-1 | 12 | ASTGLTSGNTIY
TRBJ1-4 | TRBV28 | 13 | ASSALGTYTEKLF
TRBJ2-3 | TRBV28 | 14 | ASSFLGRASTDTQY
TRBJ2-5 | TRBV3-1/TRBV3-2 | 14 | ASSQVVGPQGETQY
TRBJ2-3 | TRBV7-3 | 14 | ASSKNNAGAGDTQY
TRBJ2-5 | TRBV5-4 | 15 | ASSPGLAGGTQETQY
TRBJ2-5 | TRBV7-3 | 11 | ASSPGQGETQY
TRBJ1-2 | TRBV5-1 | 14 | ASSRDPGGSNYGYT
TRBJ2-5 | TRBV19 | 12 | ASRPQGNQETQY
TRBJ2-1 | TRBV5-5 | 13 | ASSLGQGDYNEQF
TRBJ1-4 | TRBV6-1 | 13 | ASSDRGQGYEKLF
TRBJ1-1 | TRBV28 | 14 | ASSLLVGRGVAEAF
TRBJ1-1 | TRBV10-1 | 14 | ASSESGGQLNTEAF
TRBJ1-5 | TRBV27 | 13 | ASSYKTGENQPQH
TRBJ2-5 | TRBV9 | 14 | ASSVGGGALQETQY
TRBJ1-3 | TRBV14 | 15 | ASSQVYNPNSGNTIY
TRBJ1-2 | TRBV7-9 | 11 | ASSFGEGYGYT
TRBJ2-5 | TRBV4-2 | 14 | ASSQVTAGGSGTQY
TRBJ2-1 | TRBV2 | 8 | ASSGRVKF
TRBJ1-2 | TRBV28 | 17 | ASSLASPGDFMGPGGYT
TRBJ1-1 | TRBV7-2 | 13 | ASSITGVGGTEAF
TRBJ2-5 | TRBV9 | 11 | ASSSDSRETQY
TRBJ2-4 | TRBV4-1 | 14 | ASSQEAGRTKNIQY
TRBJ1-2 | TRBV5-1 | 13 | ASSEDTGGYWGYT
TRBJ2-7 | TRBV10-3 | 12 | AISGTGVGYEQY
TRBJ1-2 | TRBV5-4 | 12 | ASSRGGGRSGYT
TRBJ2-1 | TRBV12-3/TRBV12-4 | 11 | ASLGQGGNEQF
TRBJ2-7 | TRBV1 | 14 | TSSQDRVGGSYEQY
TRBJ1-6 | TRBV30 | 10 | AYRPQDSPLH
TRBJ1-5 | TRBV19 | 16 | ASSIDLRRQGHHQPQH